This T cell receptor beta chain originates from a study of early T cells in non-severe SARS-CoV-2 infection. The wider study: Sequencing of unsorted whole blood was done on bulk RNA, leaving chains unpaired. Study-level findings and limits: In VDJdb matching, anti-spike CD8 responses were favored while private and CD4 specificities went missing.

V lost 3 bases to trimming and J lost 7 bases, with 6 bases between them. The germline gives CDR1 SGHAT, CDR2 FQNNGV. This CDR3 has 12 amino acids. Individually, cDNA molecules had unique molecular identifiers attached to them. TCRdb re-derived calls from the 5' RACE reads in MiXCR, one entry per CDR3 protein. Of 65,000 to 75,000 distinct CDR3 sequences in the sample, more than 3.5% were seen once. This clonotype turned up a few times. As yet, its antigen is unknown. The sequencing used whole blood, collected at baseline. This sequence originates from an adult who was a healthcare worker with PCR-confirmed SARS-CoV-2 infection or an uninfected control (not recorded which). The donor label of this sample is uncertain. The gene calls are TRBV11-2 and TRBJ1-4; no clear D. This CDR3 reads CASSFSGEKLFF. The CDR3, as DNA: TGTGCCAGCAGCTTCTCCGGTGAAAAACTGTTTTTT.